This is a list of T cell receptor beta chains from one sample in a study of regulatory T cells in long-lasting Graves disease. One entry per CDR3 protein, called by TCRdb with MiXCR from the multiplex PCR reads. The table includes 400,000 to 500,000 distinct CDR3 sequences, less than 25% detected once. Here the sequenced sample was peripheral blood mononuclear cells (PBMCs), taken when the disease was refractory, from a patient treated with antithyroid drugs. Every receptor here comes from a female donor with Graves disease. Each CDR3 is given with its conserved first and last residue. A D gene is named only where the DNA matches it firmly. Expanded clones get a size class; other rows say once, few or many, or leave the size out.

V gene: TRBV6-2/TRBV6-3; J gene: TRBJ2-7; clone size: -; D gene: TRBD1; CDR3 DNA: TGTGCCAGCAGTTCCACAGGGGTGTTGGTCGAGCAGTACTTC; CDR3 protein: CASSSTGVLVEQYF
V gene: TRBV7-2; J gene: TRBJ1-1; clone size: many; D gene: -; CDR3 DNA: TGTGCCAGTTTACAGGAACTGAACACTGAAGCTTTCTTT; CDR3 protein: CASLQELNTEAFF
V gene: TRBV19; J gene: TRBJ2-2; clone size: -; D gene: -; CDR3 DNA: TGTGCCAGTACCACTCGGGCCGCGAACACCGGGGAGCTGTTTTTT; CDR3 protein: CASTTRAANTGELFF
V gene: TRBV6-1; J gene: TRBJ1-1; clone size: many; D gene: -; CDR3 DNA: TGTGCCAGCAGTGAATTCTGGGGGCAGTTGAACACTGAAGCTTTCTTT; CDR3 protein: CASSEFWGQLNTEAFF
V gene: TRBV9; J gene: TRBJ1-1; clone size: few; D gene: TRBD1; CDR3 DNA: TGTGCCAGCAGCGTAGGAGGGAGTGACAGGGAACCTTTCTTT; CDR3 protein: CASSVGGSDREPFF
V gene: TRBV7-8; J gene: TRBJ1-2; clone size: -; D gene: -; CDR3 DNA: TGTGCCAGCAGCTTGCAGGGGCAGTGGGGCTACACCTTC; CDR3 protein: CASSLQGQWGYTF
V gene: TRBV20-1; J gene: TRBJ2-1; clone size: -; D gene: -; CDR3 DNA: TGCAGTGCCAGTAGAGTAGGTGAGCAGTTCTTC; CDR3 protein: CSASRVGEQFF
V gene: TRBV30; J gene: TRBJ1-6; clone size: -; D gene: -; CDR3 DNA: TGTGCCTGGAGTGTCTCAGAAAATTCACCCCTCCACTTT; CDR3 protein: CAWSVSENSPLHF
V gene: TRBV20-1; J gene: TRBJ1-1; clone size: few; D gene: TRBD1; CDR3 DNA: TGCAGTGCTTGGGACAGGAACACTGAAGCTTTCTTT; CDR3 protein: CSAWDRNTEAFF
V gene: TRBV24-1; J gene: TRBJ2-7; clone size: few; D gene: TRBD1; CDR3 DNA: TGTGCCATAGAAGACAGGGACTCCTACGAGCAGTACTTC; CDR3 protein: CAIEDRDSYEQYF
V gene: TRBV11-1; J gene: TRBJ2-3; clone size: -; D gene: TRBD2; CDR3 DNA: TGTGCCAGCAGCCGACTAGCGGAAGAAAGAACAGATACGCAGTATTTT; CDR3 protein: CASSRLAEERTDTQYF
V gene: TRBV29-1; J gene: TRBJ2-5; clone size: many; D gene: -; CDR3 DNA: TGCAGCGCCCCCGGGCTAGCGAGAGAGACCCAGTACTTC; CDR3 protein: CSAPGLARETQYF
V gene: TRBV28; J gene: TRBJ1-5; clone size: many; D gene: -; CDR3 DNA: TGTGCCAGCGGCGGCCGAGGGGGTCAGCCCCAGCATTTT; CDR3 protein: CASGGRGGQPQHF
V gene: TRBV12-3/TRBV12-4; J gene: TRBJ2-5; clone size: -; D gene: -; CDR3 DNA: TGTGCCAGCAGCCGAAGGGGAGGAGGGACCCAGTACTTC; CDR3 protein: CASSRRGGGTQYF
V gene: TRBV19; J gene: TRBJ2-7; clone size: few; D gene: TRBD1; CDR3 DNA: TGTGCCAGTAGTATCTACAGGGGATTTTACGAGCAGTACTTC; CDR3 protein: CASSIYRGFYEQYF
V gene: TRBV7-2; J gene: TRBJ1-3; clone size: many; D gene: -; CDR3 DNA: TGTGCCAGCAGCTCCGGGACAATCTCTGGAAACACCATATATTTT; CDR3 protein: CASSSGTISGNTIYF
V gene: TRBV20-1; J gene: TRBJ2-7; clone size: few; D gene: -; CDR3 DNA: TGCAGTGCTTCCGCTGAGAGTTGGGACGGCACCTACGAGCAGTACTTC; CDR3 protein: CSASAESWDGTYEQYF
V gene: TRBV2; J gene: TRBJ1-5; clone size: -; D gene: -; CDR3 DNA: TGTGCCAGCAACACCATGAGGGGTAGCAATCAGCCCCAGCATTTT; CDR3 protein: CASNTMRGSNQPQHF
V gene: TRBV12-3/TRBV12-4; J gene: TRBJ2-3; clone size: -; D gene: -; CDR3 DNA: TGTGCCAGCAGTCTCTCTAATCGGGCGAGCACAGATACGCAGTATTTT; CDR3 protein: CASSLSNRASTDTQYF
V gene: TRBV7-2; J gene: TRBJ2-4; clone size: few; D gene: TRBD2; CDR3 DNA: TGTGCCAGCAGCCAGCGGGGGGGCAAAAACATTCAGTACTTC; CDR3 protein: CASSQRGGKNIQYF
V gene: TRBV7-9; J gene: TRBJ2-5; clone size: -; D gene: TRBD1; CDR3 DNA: TGTGCCAGCAGCCGTCTGCTTACAGGGGAATTACGAGAGACCCAGTACTTC; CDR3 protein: CASSRLLTGELRETQYF
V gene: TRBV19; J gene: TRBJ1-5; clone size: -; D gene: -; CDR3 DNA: TGTGCCAGTATGAGGGTGGGGGGCGAGGCGAGCAATCAGCCCCAGCATTTT; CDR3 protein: CASMRVGGEASNQPQHF
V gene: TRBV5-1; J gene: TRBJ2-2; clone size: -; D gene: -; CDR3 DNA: TGCGCCAGCAGCTTTGGCGACTCTCTTACCGGGGAGCTGTTTTTT; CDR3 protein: CASSFGDSLTGELFF
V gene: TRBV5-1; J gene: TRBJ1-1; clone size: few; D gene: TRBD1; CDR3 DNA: TGCGCCAGCAGCTTTCAGGGGGCCACTGAAGCTTTCTTT; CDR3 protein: CASSFQGATEAFF
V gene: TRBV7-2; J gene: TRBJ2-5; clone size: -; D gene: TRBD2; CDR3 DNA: TGTGCCAGCATCCCTCTTGGGGGGGAAGGACGGCAAGAGACCCAGTACTTC; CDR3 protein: CASIPLGGEGRQETQYF
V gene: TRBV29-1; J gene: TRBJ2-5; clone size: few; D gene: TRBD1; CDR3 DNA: TGCAGCGTTGAAGATCGGACAGGGTTACAAGAGACCCAGTACTTC; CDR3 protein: CSVEDRTGLQETQYF
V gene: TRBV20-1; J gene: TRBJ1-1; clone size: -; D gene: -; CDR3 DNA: TGCAGTGCTAGGTCCCAACCATACACTGAAGCTTTCTTT; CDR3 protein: CSARSQPYTEAFF
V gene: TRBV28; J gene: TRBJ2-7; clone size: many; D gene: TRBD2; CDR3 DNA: TGTGCCAGCAACCCCGGGGGACTAGCGGGGGAGGGGTACGAGCAGTACTTC; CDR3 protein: CASNPGGLAGEGYEQYF
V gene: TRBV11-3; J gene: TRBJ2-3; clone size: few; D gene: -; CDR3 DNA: TGTGCCAGCAGCTTAGTGGAAGATACGCAGTATTTT; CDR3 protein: CASSLVEDTQYF